This T cell receptor (beta chain) derives from a study of T cells after yellow fever vaccination. Template switching by 5'RACE produced TCR cDNA, adding a universal primer site and UMIs. TCRdb analysed the 5' RACE reads with MiXCR anew, one entry per CDR3 protein. In the table there are 250,000 to 350,000 distinct CDR3 sequences, 7.5% to 9% of which are singletons. This clonotype was seen many times. V trimming: 5 bases; J trimming: 2 bases; junction bases outside the gene matches: 15. The CDR3 contains 18 residues. The V gene's germline CDR1 is SGHAT and CDR2 FQNNGV. The genes are TRBV11-2 and TRBJ2-1, with 7 bases lining up with TRBD1. The sample was CD4+ T cells sorted from PBMCs, taken 5 days after the yellow fever booster vaccination. The clonotype was recovered from a man aged 18 to 30 who received the YFV17D yellow fever vaccine. The CDR3 bases are TGTGCCAGCAGCCCGAGGGACAGCACCGTGACAACCTACAATGAGCAGTTCTTC. Translated: CASSPRDSTVTTYNEQFF. The full variable domain, rest sourced from reference TRBV11-2 and TRBJ2-1, is EAGVAQSPRYKIIEKRQSVAFWCNPISGHATLYWYQQILGQGPKLLIQFQNNGVVDDSQLPKDRFSAERLKGVDSTLKIQPAKLEDSAVYLCASSPRDSTVTTYNEQFFGPGTRLTVL.